The clone carrying this TCR beta chain came up a few times. Its antigen remains unidentified. CDR3 length: 13 amino acids. V was cut by 3 bases and J by 7 bases, with 9 bases left in between. CDR1 and CDR2 (germline): SNHLY, FYNNEI. The data are from a study of shared clonotypes between healthy human individuals. Study-wide results and caveats: In several donors, around 5.5% of naive CD4 clonotypes appeared in common. Clonotypes which were not shared had lower generation probabilities than clonotypes that all four donors shared.

Sorted-subset replicate PCRs used approximately 180 ng of genomic DNA. This amount corresponded to tens of thousands of T cell genomes. Sequencing used immunoSEQ multiplex PCR; TCRdb keeps in-frame clones, though not all of them. The profile covers 2 million to 2.5 million clones, with 95% appearing a single time and roughly 0.13% taken by the ten largest. This chain connects TRBV2 to TRBJ2-2; D unresolved. The sequence derives from a man aged 18 to 29 in good health. Sequenced input: naive CD4+ T cells sorted from blood. Subset reported: CD45RA+ positively selected. For the CDR3, the DNA is TGTGCCAGCAGTGAGACCGCCCTCGGGGAGCTGTTTTTT. Its protein product is CASSETALGELFF.